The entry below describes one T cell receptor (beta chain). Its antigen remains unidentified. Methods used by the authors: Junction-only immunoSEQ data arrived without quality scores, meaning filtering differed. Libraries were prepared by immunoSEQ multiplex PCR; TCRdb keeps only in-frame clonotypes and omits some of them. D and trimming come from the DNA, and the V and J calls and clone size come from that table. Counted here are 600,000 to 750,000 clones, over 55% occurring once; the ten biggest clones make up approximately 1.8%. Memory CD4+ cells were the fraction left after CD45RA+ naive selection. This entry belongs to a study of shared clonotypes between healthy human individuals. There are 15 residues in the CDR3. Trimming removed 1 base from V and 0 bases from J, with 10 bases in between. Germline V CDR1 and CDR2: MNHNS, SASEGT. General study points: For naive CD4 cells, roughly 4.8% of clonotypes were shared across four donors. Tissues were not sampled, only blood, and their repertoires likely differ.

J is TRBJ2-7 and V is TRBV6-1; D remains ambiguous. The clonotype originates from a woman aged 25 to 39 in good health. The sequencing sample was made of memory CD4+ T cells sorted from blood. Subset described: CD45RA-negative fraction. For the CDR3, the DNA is TGTGCCAGCAGTGAAGGCCAGCCCATCTCCTACGAGCAGTACTTC. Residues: CASSEGQPISYEQYF.